The 17 T cell receptor beta chains reported below all come from one sample, sequenced in a study of OX40 agonist ivuxolimab in advanced cancers. Data came from immunoSEQ multiplex PCR; TCRdb stores just in-frame clones and leaves some out. This table has about 61,000 clones, 83% appearing once. The material sequenced was CD4+ or CD8+ T cells sorted from blood, taken in a trial of the OX40 agonist ivuxolimab. These receptors came from an adult with an advanced solid tumor such as melanoma, head and neck, liver or kidney cancer.

In this sample, this clone turned up once. The V and J genes are TRBV11-2 and TRBJ2-1, with a weak D call TRBD2 (6 bases). This CDR3 comprises 13 residues. Germline V lookup: CDR1 SGHAT, CDR2 FQNNGV. Trimming shortened V by 1 base and J by 5 bases, and 6 bases separated the two germline ends. The DNA for the CDR3 is TGTGCCAGCAGCTTAGGGGGGGACAATGAGCAGTTCTTC. Protein sequence: CASSLGGDNEQFF. Full variable domain (missing parts from reference TRBV11-2 and TRBJ2-1): EAGVAQSPRYKIIEKRQSVAFWCNPISGHATLYWYQQILGQGPKLLIQFQNNGVVDDSQLPKDRFSAERLKGVDSTLKIQPAKLEDSAVYLCASSLGGDNEQFFGPGTRLTVL.

This chain uses TRBV19 with TRBJ2-3, with D perhaps given as TRBD1 or TRBD2 (5 bases each). The germline V gene has CDR1 LNHDA and CDR2 SQIVND (reference sequence). CDR3 length: 16 amino acids. Trimming removed 4 bases at V and 6 bases at J, with 20 bases between. This CDR3 is CASSTGTPNTRDTQYF. The CDR3 DNA sequence: TGTGCCAGTAGTACCGGGACCCCAAATACTAGGGATACGCAGTATTTT.

CDR3 in amino acids: CASSQDRFNTGELFF. In DNA form, the CDR3 reads TGTGCCAGCAGTCAGGACAGATTCAACACCGGGGAGCTGTTTTTT. V gene TRBV7-2 combines with J gene TRBJ2-2; maybe TRBD1 (6 bases). Germline V CDR1 and CDR2: SGHTA, FQGNSA. V was clipped by 6 bases and J by 2 bases, with 13 bases between them. The CDR3 extends over 15 amino acids.

V is TRBV19 and J is TRBJ2-5; perhaps TRBD1 as D (6 bases). Trimming took 2 bases from V and 5 from J, leaving 24 bases between them. The germline CDR1 and CDR2 sequences are LNHDA and SQIVND (reference sequence). CDR3 length: 18 amino acids. Written as DNA, the CDR3 is TGTGCCAGTAGTATAACCCCCCAGGGGTGGGGGCGTCCCGAGACCCAGTACTTC. Encoded protein: CASSITPQGWGRPETQYF.

This chain joins TRBV27 and TRBJ2-3, with TRBD2 identical over 11 bases. The CDR3 spans 16 residues. Germline V gives CDR1 MNHEY, CDR2 SMNVEV (reference sequence). J lost 0 bases, V lost 8 bases, and 7 bases had no gene match. CDR3 residues: CASHSTSGGSTDTQYF. In DNA, the CDR3 is TGTGCCAGCCACTCTACTAGCGGGGGAAGCACAGATACGCAGTATTTT.

The chain couples TRBV6-5 to TRBJ1-1, with unresolved D. Germline V lookup: CDR1 MNHEY, CDR2 SVGAGI. The V gene lost 8 bases and the J gene lost 3 bases, with 19 bases spanning the gap. The CDR3 sequence is 15 residues long. The CDR3 coding sequence is TGTGCCAGCCTCAGACCCTCCATAGGTCACACTGAAGCTTTCTTT. Translated, it gives CASLRPSIGHTEAFF.

The rearrangement joins TRBV6-4 to TRBJ2-3; possibly TRBD2 for D (5 bases). The germline gives CDR1 MRHNA, CDR2 SNTAGT. V was cut by 4 bases and J by 6 bases, with 11 bases left in between. The CDR3 extends over 13 amino acids. The CDR3 DNA sequence: TGTGCCAGCAGTGCGGGAAGGCTGGATACGCAGTATTTT. This gives the protein CASSAGRLDTQYF.

The V call is TRBV18, the J call TRBJ2-3; tentative D call: TRBD2 (8 bases). This CDR3 has 17 amino acids. Trimming shortened V by 4 bases and J by 0 bases, and 17 bases separated the two germline ends. The germline gives CDR1 KGHSH, CDR2 LQKENI. This CDR3 reads CASSQSGGGQSTDTQYF. The CDR3 DNA is TGTGCCAGCTCACAGTCCGGGGGGGGACAGAGCACAGATACGCAGTATTTT.

This clone has a handful of counts. The CDR3 DNA reads as TGTGCGGACCCCAGGGTAATGAACACTGAAGCTTTCTTT. It yields the protein CADPRVMNTEAFF. The rearrangement links TRBV28 to TRBJ1-1; possible D gene TRBD1, 5 bases. The germline V gene encodes CDR1 MDHEN and CDR2 SYDVKM. This CDR3 comprises 13 residues.

The chain carries TRBV11-3 and TRBJ2-1; 15 nucleotides line up with TRBD2. From germline, CDR1 is SGHNT and CDR2 YENEEA. With 1 base clipped from V and 3 bases from J, the junction kept 7 bases outside the gene matches. This CDR3 is built from 19 residues. CDR3 in amino acids: CASSLGWTSGGADYNEQFF. In DNA, the CDR3 is TGTGCCAGCAGCTTAGGTTGGACTAGCGGGGGGGCCGACTACAATGAGCAGTTCTTC.

The chain uses TRBV11-2 and TRBJ2-5; the D is unclear. Germline V gives CDR1 SGHAT, CDR2 FQNNGV. Between the trimmed V and J ends, which lost 3 bases and 5 bases, there was a span of 4 bases. There are 11 residues in the CDR3. The CDR3 region is CASSFRETQYF. The CDR3 DNA reads as TGTGCCAGCAGCTTCCGGGAGACCCAGTACTTC.

The chain combines TRBV18 with TRBJ1-3; D uncertain. The CDR3 spans 11 residues. V was trimmed by 5 bases and J by 4 bases, leaving 3 bases between them. The germline gives CDR1 KGHSH, CDR2 LQKENI. CDR3 coding DNA: TGTGCCAGCTCATCGGGAAACACCATATATTTT. Its protein product is CASSSGNTIYF.

V usage is TRBV6-5 and J usage is TRBJ1-3; D perhaps matches TRBD1 (5 bases). Germline V lookup: CDR1 MNHEY, CDR2 SVGAGI. Trimming took 8 bases from V and 9 from J, leaving 20 bases between them. This CDR3 region has 14 residues. The CDR3 coding sequence is TGTGCCAGCGGGGGGGTATTCGGTGACGGCACCATATATTTT. This codes for CASGGVFGDGTIYF.

This clone was detected only once. The chain employs TRBV28 and TRBJ1-3, with a weak D call TRBD1 (6 bases). CDR3 size: 15 residues. V lost 5 bases and J lost 0, with 11 bases in between. CDR1 is MDHEN, CDR2 SYDVKM, per germline. In DNA, the CDR3 is TGTGCCAGCAGTCCAGGGACAAGCTCTGGAAACACCATATATTTT. It specifies CASSPGTSSGNTIYF.

This clone came up a few times. The V and J genes are TRBV5-1 and TRBJ1-6, with D maybe TRBD1 (5 bases). Germline values: CDR1 SGHRS, CDR2 YFSETQ. Deletions cut 3 bases from V and 5 bases from J, with 9 bases between. The CDR3 is 14 amino acids. The CDR3 sequence is CASSSGTHNSPLHF. In DNA, the CDR3 is TGCGCCAGCAGCTCTGGGACCCATAATTCACCCCTCCACTTT.

The V and J genes are TRBV7-2 and TRBJ2-1; 10 nucleotides match TRBD2. The CDR3 has 16 amino acids. V lost 7 bases, J lost 8 bases, and 14 bases stayed unmatched. Germline CDR1 reads SGHTA; CDR2 reads FQGNSA. The CDR3 spells CASTQGPSGGIYEQFF. DNA of the CDR3: TGTGCCAGCACCCAGGGTCCTAGCGGGGGTATATATGAGCAGTTCTTC.

The CDR3 region has the DNA TGTGCCAGCAGTTACTCGATTTTGAGGGGTTTATATGGCTACACCTTC. It encodes CASSYSILRGLYGYTF. This chain joins TRBV6-5 and TRBJ1-2, with D tentatively TRBD1 (5 bases). The CDR3 has 16 amino acids. The ends were cut back, 0 bases at V and 5 bases at J, with 16 bases in the middle. Germline V CDR1 and CDR2: MNHEY, SVGAGI.